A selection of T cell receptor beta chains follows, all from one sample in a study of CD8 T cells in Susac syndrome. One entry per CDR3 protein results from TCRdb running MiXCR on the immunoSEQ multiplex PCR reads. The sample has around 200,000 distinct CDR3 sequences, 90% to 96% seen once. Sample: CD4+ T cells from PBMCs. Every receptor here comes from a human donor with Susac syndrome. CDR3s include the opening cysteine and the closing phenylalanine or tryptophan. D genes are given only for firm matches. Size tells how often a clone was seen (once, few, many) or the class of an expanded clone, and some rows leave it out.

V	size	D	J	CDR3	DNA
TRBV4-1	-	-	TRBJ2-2	CASSQLGSTGELFF	TGCGCCAGCAGCCAATTAGGGTCCACCGGGGAGCTGTTTTTT
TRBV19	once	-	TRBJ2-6	CASSIQGGSGANVLTF	TGTGCCAGTAGTATACAGGGGGGGTCTGGGGCCAACGTCCTGACTTTC
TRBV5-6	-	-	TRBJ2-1	CASSFLRDPYNEQFF	TGTGCCAGCAGTTTCCTCCGGGACCCCTACAATGAGCAGTTCTTC
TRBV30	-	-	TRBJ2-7	CAWSSGTYEQYF	TGTGCCTGGAGTTCCGGAACCTACGAGCAGTACTTC
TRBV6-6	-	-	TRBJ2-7	CASSYSVITYEQYF	TGTGCCAGCAGTTACTCGGTTATAACCTACGAGCAGTACTTC
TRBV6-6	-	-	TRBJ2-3	CASSSRQGLRTDTQYF	TGTGCCAGCAGTTCCCGCCAGGGACTGCGCACAGATACGCAGTATTTT
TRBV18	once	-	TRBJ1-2	CASSPVTASEGYTF	TGTGCCAGCTCACCTGTTACAGCCTCTGAGGGCTACACCTTC
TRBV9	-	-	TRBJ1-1	CASSVAGTNTEAFF	TGTGCCAGCAGCGTAGCAGGGACGAACACTGAAGCTTTCTTT
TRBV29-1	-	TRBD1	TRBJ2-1	CSAEGDREATRSYNEQFF	TGCAGCGCCGAGGGGGACAGGGAAGCGACACGCTCCTACAATGAGCAGTTCTTC
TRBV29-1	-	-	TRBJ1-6	CSVREANYSPLHF	TGCAGCGTTCGGGAAGCCAACTATTCACCCCTCCACTTT
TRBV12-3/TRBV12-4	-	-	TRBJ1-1	CASLWGMNTEAFF	TGTGCCAGTCTTTGGGGCATGAACACTGAAGCTTTCTTT
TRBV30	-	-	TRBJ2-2	CAWSATNTGELFF	TGTGCCTGGAGTGCCACGAACACCGGGGAGCTGTTTTTT
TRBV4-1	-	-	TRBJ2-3	CASSLRLGGGTDTQYF	TGCGCCAGCAGCCTCCGACTTGGAGGGGGCACAGATACGCAGTATTTT
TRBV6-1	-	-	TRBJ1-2	CASSRGPTFQKSGYTF	TGTGCCAGCAGTCGGGGACCGACTTTTCAAAAGAGTGGCTACACCTTC
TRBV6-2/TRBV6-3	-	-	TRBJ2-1	CASSWGQYNEQFF	TGTGCCAGCAGTTGGGGACAATACAATGAGCAGTTCTTC